This T cell receptor beta chain comes out of a study of tumor-infiltrating lymphocytes in primary liver carcinoma. Study information: Maximum tumor diameters ranged from 4.2 to 10 cm, stage T1-T3 N0M0.

This clonotype was seen only a few times. An end of the junction does not agree with germline; a read error may underlie this. cDNA specific to TCR beta was made from around 530 ng of total RNA, with a constant-region primer employed for priming. For TCR beta, libraries were produced by three nested multiplex PCR rounds using slightly modified ARM-PCR. Each of the first two PCR rounds ran nine to ten cycles with TRBV1-TRBV30 forward and C-beta reverse primers. TCRdb itself ran the multiplex PCR reads through MiXCR, one entry per CDR3 protein. The table shows a few hundred thousand distinct CDR3 sequences, with about three fifths occurring only once. Germline CDR1 is SQVTM and CDR2 is ANQGSEA. CDR3 length: 13 residues. Researchers drew blood RNA from unsorted whole blood and extracted germline DNA as well. Four milliliters of peripheral blood were collected before surgery.

The clonotype was recovered from a woman aged 25 to 39 with primary liver carcinoma and hepatitis B virus infection. The specimen sequenced was peripheral blood. The chain employs TRBV29-1 and TRBJ2-3, with TRBD2 matching over 13 bases. Here the CDR3 DNA reads TGCAGCGCTGGACTAGCGGGAGAAGATATGCAGTATTTT. This gives the protein CSAGLAGEDMQYF.